Reported below is one T cell receptor beta chain. This clone was seen a handful of times. It lacks a known antigen. One base away there is no much larger clone; base qualities are not given. At one collaborating source in Seattle, patients were enrolled during active infection and were followed longitudinally through the course of disease. Collaborating institutions collected whole blood in K2EDTA tubes following their own protocols. For TCRbeta analysis, collaborator samples were shipped as frozen whole blood, as isolated PBMCs, or as DNA extracted from either sample type. The immunoSEQ Assay, a bias-controlled multiplex PCR, was used to amplify TCRbeta CDR3 regions from genomic DNA. The source study handled its data this way. The number of nucleated cells in each sample was estimated by amplification of reference gene primers within the assay. To quantify the absolute abundance of each unique TCRbeta CDR3 rearrangement, sequence reads were collapsed and filtered. For each sample, productive Simpson clonality was calculated as the square root of Simpson's diversity index across productive rearrangements. This is the immuneACCESS table as TCRdb keeps it, with only in-frame sequences that have V and J called. A part of the clones is gone; compared with another copy, unresolved V genes explain less than half, and the rest is unexplained. V and J calls and clone size come straight from that table; D and trimming were deduced from the DNA. The sample table records fewer than 200,000 clones; 80% to 90% of these occur just once. 8% to 9% of the sample belongs to the ten largest clones.

The sample belongs to a study of blood T cell repertoires in COVID-19 (dated by TCRdb to 2018 to 2020). Describing the broader study: Samples covering the acute and convalescent phases of COVID-19 were provided by collaborators in the United States, Italy and Spain. The material from the prospective study consisted of cDNA or gDNA derived from T cells, B-cell-depleted T cells, or PBMCs. Deeply sampled blood TCRbeta repertoires from subjects exposed to, actively infected with, or recovered from COVID-19 were included in the dataset. A freely available public database, intended as a resource for researchers studying the immune response to SARS-CoV-2, is where the repertoires were released. Samples were obtained from the ongoing ImmuneRACE study (first 160 participants) and from 1,000 to 1,500 subjects provided by 6 global collaborators. Sample metadata almost always included a de-identified subject ID, COVID-19 status, age in years and sex. Where available, HLA class I and class II types were taken from metadata supplied by the sample provider and were not determined by assay-based typing. What the research found in general, with its limitations: The quantity of clinical and demographic metadata differed by source and by participant and was supplied without curation.

The V end gives up 0 bases and the J end 4 bases, leaving 2 bases in the junction not matched to a gene. The germline V gene gives CDR1 as SGHTA and CDR2 as FQGTGA. Its CDR3 holds 14 amino acids, cysteine through phenylalanine. Just the 42-base CDR3 DNA is kept, in frame starting at base 1. The sequenced material came from peripheral blood. This receptor chain uses TRBV7-3 and TRBJ2-7; 8 bases in the junction line up with TRBD1. The receptor was derived from a woman aged 60-75 years with COVID-19, enrolled during active disease. The DNA sequence is as follows: TGTGCCAGCAGCTTAACCAGGGGGCGGTACGAGCAGTACTTC. This translates into CASSLTRGRYEQYF.